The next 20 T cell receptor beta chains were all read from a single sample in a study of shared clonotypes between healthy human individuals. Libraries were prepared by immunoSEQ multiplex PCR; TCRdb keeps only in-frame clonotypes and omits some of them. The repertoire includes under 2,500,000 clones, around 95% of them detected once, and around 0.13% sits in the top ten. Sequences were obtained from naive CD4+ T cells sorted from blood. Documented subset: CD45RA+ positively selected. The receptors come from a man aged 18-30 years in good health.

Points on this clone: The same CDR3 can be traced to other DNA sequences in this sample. CDR3 protein: CSVRSGANTGELFF. CDR3 sequence (DNA): TGCAGCGTTCGAAGCGGGGCGAACACCGGGGAGCTGTTTTTT. This chain connects TRBV29-1 to TRBJ2-2, with 7 bases aligning to TRBD2. There are 14 residues in the CDR3. Germline V gene sequence: CDR1 SQVTM, CDR2 ANQGSEA. After removal of 5 bases from V and 0 bases from J, the junction contained 3 bases not matched to a gene.

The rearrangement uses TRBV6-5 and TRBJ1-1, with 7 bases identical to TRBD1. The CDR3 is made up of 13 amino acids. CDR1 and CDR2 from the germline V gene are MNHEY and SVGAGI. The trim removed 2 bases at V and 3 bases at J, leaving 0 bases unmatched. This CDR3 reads CASSYGQDTEAFF. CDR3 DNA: TGTGCCAGCAGTTACGGACAGGACACTGAAGCTTTCTTT.

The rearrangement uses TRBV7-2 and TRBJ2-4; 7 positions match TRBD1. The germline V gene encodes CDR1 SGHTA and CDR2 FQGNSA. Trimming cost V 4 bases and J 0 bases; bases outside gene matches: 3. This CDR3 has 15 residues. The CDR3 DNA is TGTGCCAGCAGCTCGGGACAGATAGCCAAAAACATTCAGTACTTC. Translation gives CASSSGQIAKNIQYF.

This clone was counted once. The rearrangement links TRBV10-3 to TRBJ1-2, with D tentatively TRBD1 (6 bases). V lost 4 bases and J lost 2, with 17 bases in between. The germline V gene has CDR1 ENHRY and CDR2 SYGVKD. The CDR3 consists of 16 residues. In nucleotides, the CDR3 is TGTGCCATCAGTGGCTCAGGGGAGGGAACGAACTATGGCTACACCTTC. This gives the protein CAISGSGEGTNYGYTF.

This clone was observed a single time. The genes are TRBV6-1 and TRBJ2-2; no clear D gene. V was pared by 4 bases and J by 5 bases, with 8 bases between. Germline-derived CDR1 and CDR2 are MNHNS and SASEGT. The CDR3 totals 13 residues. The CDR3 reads CASSGPRTGELFF. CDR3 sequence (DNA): TGTGCCAGCAGTGGGCCGAGAACCGGGGAGCTGTTTTTT.

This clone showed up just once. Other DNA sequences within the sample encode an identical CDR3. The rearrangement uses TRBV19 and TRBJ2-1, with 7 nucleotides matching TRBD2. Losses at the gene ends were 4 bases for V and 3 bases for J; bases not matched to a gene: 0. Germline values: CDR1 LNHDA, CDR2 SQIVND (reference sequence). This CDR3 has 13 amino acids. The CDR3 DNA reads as TGTGCCAGTAGTAGGACTAGCTACAATGAGCAGTTCTTC. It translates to CASSRTSYNEQFF. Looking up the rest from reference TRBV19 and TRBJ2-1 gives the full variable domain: DGGITQSPKYLFRKEGQNVTLSCEQNLNHDAMYWYRQDPGQGLRLIYYSQIVNDFQKGDIAEGYSVSREKKESFPLTVTSAQKNPTAFYLCASSRTSYNEQFFGPGTRLTVL.

The CDR3 here is CASSPKSGGTSTDTQYF. The CDR3 DNA is TGTGCCAGCTCACCAAAGAGCGGGGGGACTAGCACAGATACGCAGTATTTT. The chain recombines TRBV18 with TRBJ2-3, with 9 bases that match TRBD2. Germline assignment: CDR1 KGHSH and CDR2 LQKENI. The CDR3 runs to 17 residues. Trimming cost V 2 bases and J 0 bases; bases outside gene matches: 6.

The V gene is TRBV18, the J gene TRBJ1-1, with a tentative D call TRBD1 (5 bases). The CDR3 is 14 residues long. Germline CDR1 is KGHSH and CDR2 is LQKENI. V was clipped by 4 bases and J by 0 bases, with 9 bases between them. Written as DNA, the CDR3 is TGTGCCAGCTCACAAGGCAGGGTGAACACTGAAGCTTTCTTT. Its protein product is CASSQGRVNTEAFF.

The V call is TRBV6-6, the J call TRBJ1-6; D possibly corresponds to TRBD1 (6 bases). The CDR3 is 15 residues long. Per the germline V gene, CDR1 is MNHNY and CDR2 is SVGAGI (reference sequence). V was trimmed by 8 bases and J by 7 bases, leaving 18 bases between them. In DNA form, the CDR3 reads TGTGCCAGCTCGGGGGCGGTTCTGGGGAATTCACCCCTCCACTTT. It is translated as CASSGAVLGNSPLHF.

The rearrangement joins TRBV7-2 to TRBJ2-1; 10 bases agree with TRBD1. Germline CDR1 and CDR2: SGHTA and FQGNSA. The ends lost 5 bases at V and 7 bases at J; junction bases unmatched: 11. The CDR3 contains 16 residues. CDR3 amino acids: CASSTPGQGTFNEQFF. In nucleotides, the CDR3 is TGTGCCAGCAGCACCCCGGGACAGGGGACGTTTAATGAGCAGTTCTTC.

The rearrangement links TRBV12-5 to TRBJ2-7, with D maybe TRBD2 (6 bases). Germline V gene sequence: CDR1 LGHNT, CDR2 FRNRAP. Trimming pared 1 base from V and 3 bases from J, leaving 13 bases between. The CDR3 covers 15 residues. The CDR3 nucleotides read TGTGCTAGTGGTTTGGGCCGGGACTCCTACTACGAGCAGTACTTC. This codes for CASGLGRDSYYEQYF.

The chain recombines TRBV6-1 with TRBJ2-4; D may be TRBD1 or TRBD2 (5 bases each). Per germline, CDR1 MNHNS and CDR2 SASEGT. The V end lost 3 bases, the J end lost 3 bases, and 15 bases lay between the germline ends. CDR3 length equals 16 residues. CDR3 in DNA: TGTGCCAGCAGTGACGAGGGGCAATTAGGCAAAAACATTCAGTACTTC. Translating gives CASSDEGQLGKNIQYF.

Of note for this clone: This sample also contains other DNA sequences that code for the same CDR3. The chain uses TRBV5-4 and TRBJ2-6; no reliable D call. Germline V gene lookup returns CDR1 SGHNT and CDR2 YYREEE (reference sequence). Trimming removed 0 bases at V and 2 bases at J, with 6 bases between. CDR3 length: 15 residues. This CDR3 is CASSLDRAGANVLTF. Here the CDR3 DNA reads TGTGCCAGCAGCTTGGATAGGGCTGGGGCCAACGTCCTGACTTTC.

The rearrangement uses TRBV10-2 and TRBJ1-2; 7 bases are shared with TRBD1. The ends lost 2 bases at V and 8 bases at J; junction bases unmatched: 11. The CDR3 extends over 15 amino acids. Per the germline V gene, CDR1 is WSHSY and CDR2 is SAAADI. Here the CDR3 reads CASSEAGTAHRGYTF. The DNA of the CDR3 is TGCGCCAGCAGTGAGGCCGGGACAGCCCACCGGGGCTACACCTTC.

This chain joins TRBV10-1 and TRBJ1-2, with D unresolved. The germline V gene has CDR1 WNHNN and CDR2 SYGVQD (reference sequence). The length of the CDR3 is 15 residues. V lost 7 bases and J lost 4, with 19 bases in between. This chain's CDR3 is CASKGTARDFYGYTF. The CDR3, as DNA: TGCGCCAGCAAAGGAACAGCACGAGACTTCTATGGCTACACCTTC.

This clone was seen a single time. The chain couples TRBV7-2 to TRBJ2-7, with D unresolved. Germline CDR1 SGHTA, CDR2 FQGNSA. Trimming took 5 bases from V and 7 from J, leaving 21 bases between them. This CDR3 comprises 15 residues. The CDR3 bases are TGTGCCAGCAGCCCACGCTCGACCACGCTGGGTGAGCAGTACTTC. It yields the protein CASSPRSTTLGEQYF.

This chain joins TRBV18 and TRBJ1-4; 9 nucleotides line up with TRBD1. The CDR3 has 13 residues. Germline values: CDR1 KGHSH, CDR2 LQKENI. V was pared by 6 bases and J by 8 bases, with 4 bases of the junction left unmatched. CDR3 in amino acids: CASSGQGYEKLFF. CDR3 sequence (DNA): TGTGCCAGCTCGGGACAGGGATACGAAAAACTGTTTTTT.

CDR3 DNA sequence: TGTGCCAGCCAGGTCGCGACAGGCTTGAACACTGAAGCTTTCTTT. Its protein is CASQVATGLNTEAFF. The chain couples TRBV6-1 to TRBJ1-1; D is possibly TRBD1 (6 bases). The CDR3 is 15 residues long. Germline lookup yields CDR1 MNHNS and CDR2 SASEGT. Trimming removed 8 bases at V and 0 bases at J, with 16 bases between.

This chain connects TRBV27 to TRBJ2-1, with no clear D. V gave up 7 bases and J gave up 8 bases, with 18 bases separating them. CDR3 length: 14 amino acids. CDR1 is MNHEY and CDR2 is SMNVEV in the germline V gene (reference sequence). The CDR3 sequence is CASNQRAKVHEQFF. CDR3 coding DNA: TGTGCCAGCAATCAGCGAGCGAAGGTACATGAGCAGTTCTTC.

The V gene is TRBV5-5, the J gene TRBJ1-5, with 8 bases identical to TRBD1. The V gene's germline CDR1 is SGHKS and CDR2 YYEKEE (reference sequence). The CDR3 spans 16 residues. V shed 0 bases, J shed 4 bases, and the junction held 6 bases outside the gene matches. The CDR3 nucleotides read TGTGCCAGCAGCTTGGCCATCACAGGGGGTAATCAGCCCCAGCATTTT. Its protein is CASSLAITGGNQPQHF.